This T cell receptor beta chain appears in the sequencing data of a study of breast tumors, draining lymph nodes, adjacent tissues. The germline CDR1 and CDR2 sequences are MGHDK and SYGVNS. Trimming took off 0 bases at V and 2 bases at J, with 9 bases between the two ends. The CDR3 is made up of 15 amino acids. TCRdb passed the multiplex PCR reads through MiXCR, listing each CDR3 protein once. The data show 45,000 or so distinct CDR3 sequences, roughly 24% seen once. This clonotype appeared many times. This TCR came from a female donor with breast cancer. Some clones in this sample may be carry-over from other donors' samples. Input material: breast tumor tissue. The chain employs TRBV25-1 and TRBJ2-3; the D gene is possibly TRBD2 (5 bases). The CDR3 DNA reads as TGTGCCAGCAGTGAATATCGGGGAAACACAGATACGCAGTATTTT. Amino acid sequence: CASSEYRGNTDTQYF.